A selection of T cell receptor beta chains follows, all from one sample in a study of immune heterogeneity within non-small cell lung tumors. MiXCR was run by TCRdb on the multiplex PCR reads, yielding one entry per CDR3 protein. The sample lists 2,000 to 2,500 distinct CDR3 sequences, roughly 48% occurring once. The sequenced sample consisted of lung tumor tissue. These receptors all stem from a man in his forties or fifties with non-small cell lung cancer. Each CDR3 is given with its conserved first and last residue. The D gene is left open where the match is weak. Not all rows give a size; the values are once, few, many and, for expanded clones, a class.

v_call,j_call,d_call,clone_size,cdr3_aa,cdr3_nt
TRBV28,TRBJ1-6,NA,NA,CASSPGPRTSYNSPLHF,TGTGCCAGCAGTCCCGGGCCCCGGACCTCCTATAATTCACCCCTCCACTTT
TRBV20-1,TRBJ2-1,NA,once,CSAKSGTGGNEQFF,TGCAGTGCTAAGTCCGGGACCGGCGGCAATGAGCAGTTCTTC
TRBV5-1,TRBJ2-1,TRBD2,NA,CASSFRDGTSIYNEQFF,TGCGCCAGCAGCTTCCGCGACGGGACTAGCATCTACAATGAGCAGTTCTTC
TRBV20-1,TRBJ1-2,NA,NA,CSVDRPTF,TGCAGTGTCGACAGGCCGACCTTC
TRBV28,TRBJ1-6,TRBD1,few,CASGDRVYSPLHF,TGTGCCAGCGGAGACAGGGTGTATTCACCCCTCCACTTT
TRBV10-2,TRBJ2-3,TRBD2,NA,CASKGTTFNTDTQYF,TGCGCCAGCAAGGGGACTACCTTTAACACAGATACGCAGTATTTT
TRBV27,TRBJ2-7,TRBD2,NA,CATQWGTSGRYEQYF,TGTGCCACCCAGTGGGGGACTAGCGGGAGGTACGAGCAGTACTTC
TRBV6-1,TRBJ1-1,NA,NA,CASTRWGGEAFF,TGTGCCAGCACCCGATGGGGTGGGGAAGCTTTCTTT
TRBV2,TRBJ2-7,NA,medium-sized,CASNQALGYEQYF,TGTGCCAGCAACCAGGCGCTAGGCTACGAGCAGTACTTC
TRBV20-1,TRBJ2-7,TRBD2,NA,CSAIDAGLAGGYEQYF,TGCAGTGCTATAGACGCCGGACTAGCGGGGGGCTACGAGCAGTACTTC
TRBV6-1,TRBJ2-7,NA,NA,CASSEAQSPGYEQYF,TGTGCCAGCAGTGAAGCGCAAAGTCCGGGTTACGAGCAGTACTTC
TRBV11-2,TRBJ2-7,TRBD2,NA,CASSLASGGSYEQYF,TGTGCCAGCAGCTTAGCTAGCGGCGGCTCCTATGAGCAGTACTTC
TRBV7-8,TRBJ1-2,TRBD1,NA,CASSRDRGINYGYTF,TGTGCCAGCAGCCGGGACAGGGGGATTAACTATGGCTACACCTTC
TRBV7-8,TRBJ1-4,NA,NA,CAISFGRSGEKLFF,TGTGCCATCAGCTTTGGGCGGTCCGGTGAAAAACTGTTTTTT